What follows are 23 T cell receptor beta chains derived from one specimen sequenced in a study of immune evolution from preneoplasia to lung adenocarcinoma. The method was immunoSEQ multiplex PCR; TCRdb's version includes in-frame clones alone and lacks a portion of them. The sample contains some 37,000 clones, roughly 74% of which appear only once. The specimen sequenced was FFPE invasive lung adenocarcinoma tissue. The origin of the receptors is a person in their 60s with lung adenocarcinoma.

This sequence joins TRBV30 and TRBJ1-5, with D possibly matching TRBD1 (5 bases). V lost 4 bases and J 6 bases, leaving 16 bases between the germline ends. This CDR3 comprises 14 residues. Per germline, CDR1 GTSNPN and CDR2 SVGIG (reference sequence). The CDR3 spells CAWTMGRVGQPQHF. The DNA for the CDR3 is TGTGCCTGGACCATGGGCAGGGTGGGTCAGCCCCAGCATTTT. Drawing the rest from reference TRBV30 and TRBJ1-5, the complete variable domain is SQTIHQWPATLVQPVGSPLSLECTVEGTSNPNLYWYRQAAGRGLQLLFYSVGIGQISSEVPQNLSASRPQDRQFILSSKKLLLSDSGFYLCAWTMGRVGQPQHFGDGTRLSIL.

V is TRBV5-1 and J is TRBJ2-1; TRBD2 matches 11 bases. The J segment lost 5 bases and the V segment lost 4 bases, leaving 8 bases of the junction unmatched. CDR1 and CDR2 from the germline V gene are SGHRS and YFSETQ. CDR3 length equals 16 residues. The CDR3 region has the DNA TGCGCCAGCAGCGTCGGGACTAGCGGTACGAACAATGAGCAGTTCTTC. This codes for CASSVGTSGTNNEQFF.

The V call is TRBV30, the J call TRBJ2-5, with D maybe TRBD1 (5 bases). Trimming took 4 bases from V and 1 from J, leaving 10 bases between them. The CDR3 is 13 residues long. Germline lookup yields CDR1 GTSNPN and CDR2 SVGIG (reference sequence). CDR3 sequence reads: CAWNGRAQETQYF. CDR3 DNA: TGTGCCTGGAACGGCAGGGCCCAAGAGACCCAGTACTTC.

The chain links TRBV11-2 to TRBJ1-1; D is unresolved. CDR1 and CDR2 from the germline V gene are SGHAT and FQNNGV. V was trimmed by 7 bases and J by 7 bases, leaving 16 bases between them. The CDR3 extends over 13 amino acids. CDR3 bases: TGTGCCAGCACCCCGACCCCAAGTTATGAAGCTTTCTTT. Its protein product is CASTPTPSYEAFF.

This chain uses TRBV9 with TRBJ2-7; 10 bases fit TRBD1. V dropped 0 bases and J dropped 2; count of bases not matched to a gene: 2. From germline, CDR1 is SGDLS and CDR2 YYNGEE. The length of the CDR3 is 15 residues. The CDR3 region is CASSVGGQGTYEQYF. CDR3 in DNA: TGTGCCAGCAGCGTAGGGGGACAGGGGACCTACGAGCAGTACTTC.

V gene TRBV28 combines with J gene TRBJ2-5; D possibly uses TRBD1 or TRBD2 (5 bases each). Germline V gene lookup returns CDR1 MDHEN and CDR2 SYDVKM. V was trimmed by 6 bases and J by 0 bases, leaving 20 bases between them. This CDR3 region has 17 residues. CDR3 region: CASSQALARQYQETQYF. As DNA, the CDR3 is TGTGCCAGCAGCCAAGCCCTAGCAAGACAGTACCAAGAGACCCAGTACTTC.

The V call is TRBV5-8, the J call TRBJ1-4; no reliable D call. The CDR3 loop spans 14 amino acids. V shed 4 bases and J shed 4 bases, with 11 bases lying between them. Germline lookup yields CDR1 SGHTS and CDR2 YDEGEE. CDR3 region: CASSQGLINEKLFF. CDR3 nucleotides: TGTGCCAGCAGCCAAGGACTGATTAATGAAAAACTGTTTTTT.

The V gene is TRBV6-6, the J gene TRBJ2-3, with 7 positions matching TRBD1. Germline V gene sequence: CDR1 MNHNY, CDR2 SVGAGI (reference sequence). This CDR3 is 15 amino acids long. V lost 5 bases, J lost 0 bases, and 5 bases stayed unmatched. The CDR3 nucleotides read TGTGCCAGCAGTCGAGGACAGGAGAGCACAGATACGCAGTATTTT. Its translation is CASSRGQESTDTQYF.

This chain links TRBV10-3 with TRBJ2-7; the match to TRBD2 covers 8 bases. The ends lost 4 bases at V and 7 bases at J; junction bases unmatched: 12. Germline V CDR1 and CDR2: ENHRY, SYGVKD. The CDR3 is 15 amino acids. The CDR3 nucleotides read TGTGCCATCAGTGGGTCGGGGGGGCGCGGTCGGGAGCAGTACTTC. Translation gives CAISGSGGRGREQYF.

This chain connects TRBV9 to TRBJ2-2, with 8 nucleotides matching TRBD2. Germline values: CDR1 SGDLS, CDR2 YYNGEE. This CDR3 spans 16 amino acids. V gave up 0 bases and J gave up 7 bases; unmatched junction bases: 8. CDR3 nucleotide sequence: TGTGCCAGCAGCGTAGTTCAGACTAGCGTAATCGGGGAGCTGTTTTTT. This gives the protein CASSVVQTSVIGELFF.

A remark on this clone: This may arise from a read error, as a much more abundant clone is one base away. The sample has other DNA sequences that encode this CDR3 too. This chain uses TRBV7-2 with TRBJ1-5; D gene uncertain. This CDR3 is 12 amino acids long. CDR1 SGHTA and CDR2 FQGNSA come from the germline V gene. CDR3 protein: CASSLYNQPQHF. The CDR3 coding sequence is TGTGCCAGCAGCCTCTACAATCAACCCCAGCATTTT.

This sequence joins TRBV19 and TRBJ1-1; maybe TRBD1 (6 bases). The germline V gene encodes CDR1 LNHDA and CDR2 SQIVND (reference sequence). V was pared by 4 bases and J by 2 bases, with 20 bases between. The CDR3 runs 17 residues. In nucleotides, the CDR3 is TGTGCCAGTAGTACGTATTCAAAGGGGGGTCCAAACACTGAAGCTTTCTTT. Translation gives CASSTYSKGGPNTEAFF.

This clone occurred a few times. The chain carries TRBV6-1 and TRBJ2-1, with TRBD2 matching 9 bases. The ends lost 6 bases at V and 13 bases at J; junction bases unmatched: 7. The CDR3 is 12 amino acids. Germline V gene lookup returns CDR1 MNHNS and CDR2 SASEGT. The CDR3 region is CASRSGTSSQFF. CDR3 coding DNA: TGTGCCAGCAGGTCCGGGACTAGCAGCCAGTTCTTC.

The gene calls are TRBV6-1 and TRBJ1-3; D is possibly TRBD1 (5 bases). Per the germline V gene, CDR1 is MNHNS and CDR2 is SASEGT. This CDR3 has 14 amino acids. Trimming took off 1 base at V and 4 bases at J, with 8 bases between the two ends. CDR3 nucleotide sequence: TGTGCCAGCAGTGAAGTAGGGGTGGGAAACACCATATATTTT. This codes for CASSEVGVGNTIYF.

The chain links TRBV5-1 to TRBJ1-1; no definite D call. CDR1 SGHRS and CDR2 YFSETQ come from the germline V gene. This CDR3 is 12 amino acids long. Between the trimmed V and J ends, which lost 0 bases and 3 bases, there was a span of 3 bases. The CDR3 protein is CASSLGDTEAFF. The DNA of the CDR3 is TGCGCCAGCAGCTTGGGGGACACTGAAGCTTTCTTT. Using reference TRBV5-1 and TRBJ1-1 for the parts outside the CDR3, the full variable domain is KAGVTQTPRYLIKTRGQQVTLSCSPISGHRSVSWYQQTPGQGLQFLFEYFSETQRNKGNFPGRFSGRQFSNSRSEMNVSTLELGDSALYLCASSLGDTEAFFGQGTRLTVV.

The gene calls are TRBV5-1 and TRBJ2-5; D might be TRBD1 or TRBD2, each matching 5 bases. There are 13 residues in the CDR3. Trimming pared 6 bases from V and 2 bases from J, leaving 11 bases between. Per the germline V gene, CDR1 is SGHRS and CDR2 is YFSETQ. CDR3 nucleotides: TGCGCCAGCATCGGGACCGCGCAAGAGACCCAGTACTTC. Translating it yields CASIGTAQETQYF.

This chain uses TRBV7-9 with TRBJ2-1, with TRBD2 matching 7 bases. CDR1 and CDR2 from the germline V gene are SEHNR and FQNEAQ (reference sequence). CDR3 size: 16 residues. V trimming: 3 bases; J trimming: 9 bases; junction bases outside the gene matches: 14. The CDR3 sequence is CASSFSGLAATIEQFF. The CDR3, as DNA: TGTGCCAGCAGCTTTTCCGGCCTAGCGGCTACGATTGAGCAGTTCTTC. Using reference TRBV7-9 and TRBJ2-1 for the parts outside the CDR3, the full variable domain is DTGVSQNPRHKITKRGQNVTFRCDPISEHNRLYWYRQTLGQGPEFLTYFQNEAQLEKSRLLSDRFSAERPKGSFSTLEIQRTEQGDSAMYLCASSFSGLAATIEQFFGPGTRLTVL.

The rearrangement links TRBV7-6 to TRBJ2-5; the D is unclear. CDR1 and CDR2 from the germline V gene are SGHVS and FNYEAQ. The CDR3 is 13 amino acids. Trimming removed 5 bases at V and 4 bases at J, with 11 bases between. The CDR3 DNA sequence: TGTGCCAGCAGCCAGAACGTGGGAGAGACCCAGTACTTC. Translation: CASSQNVGETQYF.

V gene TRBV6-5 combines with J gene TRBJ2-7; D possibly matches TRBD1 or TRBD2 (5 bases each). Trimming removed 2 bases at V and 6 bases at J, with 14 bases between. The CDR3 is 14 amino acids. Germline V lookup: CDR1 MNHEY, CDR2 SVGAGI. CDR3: CASSYDQAGGEQYF. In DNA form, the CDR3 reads TGTGCCAGCAGTTACGATCAGGCTGGGGGCGAGCAGTACTTC.

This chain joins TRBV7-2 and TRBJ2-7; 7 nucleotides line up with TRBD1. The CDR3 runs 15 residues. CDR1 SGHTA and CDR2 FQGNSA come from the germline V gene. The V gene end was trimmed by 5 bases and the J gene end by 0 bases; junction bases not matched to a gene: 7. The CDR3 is CASSPWTGSSYEQYF. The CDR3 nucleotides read TGTGCCAGCAGCCCCTGGACAGGCAGCTCCTACGAGCAGTACTTC.

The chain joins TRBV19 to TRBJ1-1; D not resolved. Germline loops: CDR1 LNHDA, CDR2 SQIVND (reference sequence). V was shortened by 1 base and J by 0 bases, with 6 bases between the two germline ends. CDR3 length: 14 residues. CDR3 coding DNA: TGTGCCAGTAGTATAGCTGGTATGAACACTGAAGCTTTCTTT. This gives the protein CASSIAGMNTEAFF.

CDR3: CASSQTGRTEAFF. DNA for the CDR3: TGTGCCAGCAGTCAAACAGGGAGAACTGAAGCTTTCTTT. The V gene is TRBV9, the J gene TRBJ1-1; TRBD1 might be the D (6 bases). Germline V gene lookup returns CDR1 SGDLS and CDR2 YYNGEE. CDR3 length: 13 residues. V dropped 5 bases and J dropped 5 bases, with 13 bases sitting between them.

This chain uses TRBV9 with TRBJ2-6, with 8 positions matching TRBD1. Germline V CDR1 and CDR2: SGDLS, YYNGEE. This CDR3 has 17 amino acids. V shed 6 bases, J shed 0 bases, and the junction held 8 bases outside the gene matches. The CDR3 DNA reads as TGTGCCAGCAACCAGGGGGCTGGTATCTCTGGGGCCAACGTCCTGACTTTC. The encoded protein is CASNQGAGISGANVLTF.